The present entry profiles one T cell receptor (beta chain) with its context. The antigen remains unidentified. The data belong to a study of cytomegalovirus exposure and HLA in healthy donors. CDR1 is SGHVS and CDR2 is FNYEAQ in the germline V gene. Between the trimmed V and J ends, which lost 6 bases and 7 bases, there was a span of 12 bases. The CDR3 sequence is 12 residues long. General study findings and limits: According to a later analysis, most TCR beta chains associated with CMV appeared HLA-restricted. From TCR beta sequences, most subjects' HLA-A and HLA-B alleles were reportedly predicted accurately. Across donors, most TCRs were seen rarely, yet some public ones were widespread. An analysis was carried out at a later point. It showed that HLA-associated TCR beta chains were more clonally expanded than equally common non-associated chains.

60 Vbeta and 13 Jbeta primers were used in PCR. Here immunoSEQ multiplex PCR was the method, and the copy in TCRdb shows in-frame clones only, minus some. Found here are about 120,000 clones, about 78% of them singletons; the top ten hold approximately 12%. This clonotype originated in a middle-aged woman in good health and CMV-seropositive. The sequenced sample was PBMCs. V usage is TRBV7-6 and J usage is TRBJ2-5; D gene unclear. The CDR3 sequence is CASSSSQWTQYF. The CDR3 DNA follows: TGTGCCAGCAGTTCATCCCAATGGACCCAGTACTTC. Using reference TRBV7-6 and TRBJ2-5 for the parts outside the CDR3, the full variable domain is GAGVSQSPRYKVTKRGQDVALRCDPISGHVSLYWYRQALGQGPEFLTYFNYEAQQDKSGLPNDRFSAERPEGSISTLTIQRTEQRDSAMYRCASSSSQWTQYFGPGTRLLVL.